Presented here are 30 T cell receptor beta chains from one specimen sequenced in a study of OX40 agonist ivuxolimab in advanced cancers. Libraries were made using the immunoSEQ multiplex PCR assay. The clones in this table, taken by TCRdb from immuneACCESS, are in-frame only. Not every clone is retained; where verified, under half of the shortfall comes from an unresolved V gene, and the cause of the rest is unknown. This sample is represented by under 55,000 clones; around 84% of them were singletons. The ten largest account for over 14% of the sample. The source material was CD4+ or CD8+ T cells sorted from blood, sampled in a trial of the OX40 agonist ivuxolimab. All receptors come from an adult with an advanced solid tumor such as melanoma, head and neck, liver or kidney cancer.

This chain uses TRBV19 with TRBJ2-7; 9 positions match TRBD1. In germline, CDR1 is LNHDA, CDR2 SQIVND (reference sequence). The CDR3 is 15 residues long. V trimming: 3 bases; J trimming: 2 bases; junction bases outside the gene matches: 5. CDR3: CASSISGTGPYEQYF. Here the CDR3 DNA reads TGTGCCAGTAGTATCTCCGGGACAGGGCCCTACGAGCAGTACTTC.

J is TRBJ2-7 and V is TRBV14; D may be TRBD2 (5 bases). V lost 4 bases and J lost 2, with 6 bases in between. This CDR3 comprises 12 residues. The V gene's germline CDR1 is SGHDN and CDR2 FVKESK. The DNA for the CDR3 is TGTGCCAGCAGCCGGACTCCCTACGAGCAGTACTTC. This gives the protein CASSRTPYEQYF.

J is TRBJ2-5 and V is TRBV6-5; a possible D gene is TRBD2 (6 bases). The germline gives CDR1 MNHEY, CDR2 SVGAGI. The V end lost 2 bases, the J end lost 0 bases, and 13 bases lay between the germline ends. CDR3 length: 16 amino acids. The CDR3 reads CASSYSAGPYQETQYF. The CDR3 nucleotides are TGTGCCAGCAGTTACAGTGCGGGGCCCTACCAAGAGACCCAGTACTTC.

J is TRBJ2-7 and V is TRBV4-1; 8 bases map to TRBD2. The CDR3 has 14 amino acids. V trimming: 0 bases; J trimming: 2 bases; junction bases outside the gene matches: 0. CDR1 and CDR2 from the germline V gene are MGHRA and YSYEKL. In nucleotides, the CDR3 is TGCGCCAGCAGCCAAGACGGGGGGGCCTACGAGCAGTACTTC. It is translated as CASSQDGGAYEQYF.

V and J are TRBV13 and TRBJ2-3; weak D call: TRBD2 (5 bases). Germline V gives CDR1 PRHDT, CDR2 FYEKMQ (reference sequence). V shed 5 bases and J shed 4 bases, with 13 bases lying between them. The CDR3 consists of 14 residues. This chain's CDR3 is CASSPAVGSDTQYF. Written as DNA, the CDR3 is TGTGCCAGCAGCCCAGCGGTGGGGTCAGATACGCAGTATTTT.

The chain combines TRBV28 with TRBJ1-1; D not resolved. Germline lookup yields CDR1 MDHEN and CDR2 SYDVKM. V was pared by 5 bases and J by 10 bases, with 17 bases between. CDR3 size: 13 residues. Here the CDR3 reads CASSPRTALGAFF. The DNA for the CDR3 is TGTGCCAGCAGTCCAAGGACGGCGCTAGGAGCTTTCTTT.

The chain links TRBV5-1 to TRBJ1-1; 7 bases match TRBD1. The junction had 9 bases not matched to a gene; V was cut back by 5 bases and J by 8 bases. CDR3 size: 13 residues. The germline V gene encodes CDR1 SGHRS and CDR2 YFSETQ. CDR3 loop: CASSPGTAAEAFF. The CDR3 DNA reads TGCGCCAGCAGTCCCGGGACAGCCGCAGAAGCTTTCTTT.

This sequence joins TRBV7-2 and TRBJ2-7, with D tentatively TRBD1 or TRBD2 (6 bases each). This CDR3 comprises 14 residues. Germline values: CDR1 SGHTA, CDR2 FQGNSA. The V and J ends lost 1 base and 4 bases respectively, with 11 bases between them. CDR3 bases: TGTGCCAGCAGCTTAGGGAGGGGGGCGTACGAGCAGTACTTC. Encoded protein: CASSLGRGAYEQYF.

The chain employs TRBV9 and TRBJ2-7; D ambiguous. Trimming pared 0 bases from V and 0 bases from J, leaving 7 bases between. The CDR3 length is 14 residues. CDR1 is SGDLS and CDR2 is YYNGEE in the germline V gene. This CDR3 is CASSVGYNSYEQYF. The DNA of the CDR3 is TGTGCCAGCAGCGTAGGCTATAACTCCTACGAGCAGTACTTC.

This clone has just one count. V is TRBV2 and J is TRBJ1-5; tentative D call: TRBD1 (6 bases). The germline V gene has CDR1 SNHLY and CDR2 FYNNEI. The V end was cut by 5 bases, the J end by 4 bases, with 15 bases between. The CDR3 sequence is 15 residues long. The CDR3 protein is CASSRTGLGNQPQHF. The CDR3 DNA follows: TGTGCCAGCAGTAGAACAGGGTTAGGTAATCAGCCCCAGCATTTT.

This clone has just one count. The rearrangement uses TRBV28 and TRBJ1-2; 7 bases are shared with TRBD1. CDR3 length equals 14 residues. J gave up 8 bases and V 6 bases, and 12 bases lay outside the gene matches. Germline V CDR1 and CDR2: MDHEN, SYDVKM. CDR3 sequence (DNA): TGTGCCAGCAGGTTGACAGGGTACTCGGGCGGCTACACCTTC. Amino acids: CASRLTGYSGGYTF.

The V gene is TRBV6-5, the J gene TRBJ2-7; D is unresolved. Germline V gene data show CDR1 as MNHEY and CDR2 as SVGAGI. The CDR3 has 14 residues. V was clipped by 5 bases and J by 3 bases, with 14 bases between them. CDR3 protein: CASSPASGLYEQYF. The CDR3 DNA reads TGTGCCAGCAGTCCGGCCTCTGGGCTCTACGAGCAGTACTTC.

This chain uses TRBV4-2 with TRBJ1-2; weak D call: TRBD1 (5 bases). The CDR3 runs 15 residues. CDR1 is LGHNA, CDR2 YNFKEQ, per germline. The V and J ends lost 0 bases and 2 bases respectively, with 10 bases between them. CDR3 protein: CASSQDMGENYGYTF. In DNA, the CDR3 is TGTGCCAGCAGCCAAGATATGGGGGAAAACTATGGCTACACCTTC.

This chain connects TRBV28 to TRBJ1-1; TRBD1 is a possible D gene (5 bases). Trimming removed 3 bases at V and 8 bases at J, with 10 bases between. The germline V gene encodes CDR1 MDHEN and CDR2 SYDVKM. The CDR3 length is 12 residues. As DNA, the CDR3 is TGTGCCAGCAGTTTCGGGTCAGGGGAAGCTTTCTTT. Translated, it gives CASSFGSGEAFF.

In its sample, this clone ranks as medium-sized. Other nucleotide sequences from this sample produce the same CDR3. The chain is built from TRBV6-1 and TRBJ1-2, with TRBD1 matching 8 bases. Germline lookup yields CDR1 MNHNS and CDR2 SASEGT. The CDR3 length is 15 residues. Trimming at V came to 6 bases and at J to 0 bases, leaving 6 bases not matched to a gene. CDR3: CASRLGQGPNYGYTF. The CDR3 DNA reads as TGTGCCAGCAGGCTTGGACAGGGACCTAACTATGGCTACACCTTC.

This chain connects TRBV5-6 to TRBJ1-1, with D tentatively TRBD1 (6 bases). From germline, CDR1 is SGHDT and CDR2 YYEEEE. Trimming pared 0 bases from V and 4 bases from J, leaving 10 bases between. The CDR3 length is 14 residues. The CDR3 is CASSLGTAPTEAFF. CDR3 DNA: TGTGCCAGCAGCTTGGGGACAGCTCCCACTGAAGCTTTCTTT.

The chain joins TRBV5-4 to TRBJ1-1; no clear D gene. CDR1 and CDR2 from the germline V gene are SGHNT and YYREEE (reference sequence). The CDR3 consists of 12 residues. Trimming left V 0 bases short and J 5 bases short, with 5 bases between. CDR3: CASSLVGTEAFF. For the CDR3, the DNA is TGTGCCAGCAGCTTGGTTGGGACTGAAGCTTTCTTT.

The rearrangement uses TRBV5-6 and TRBJ2-7; perhaps D is TRBD1 or TRBD2 (5 bases each). The CDR3 has 14 amino acids. V was trimmed by 6 bases and J by 0 bases, leaving 13 bases between them. Per the germline V gene, CDR1 is SGHDT and CDR2 is YYEEEE. In DNA form, the CDR3 reads TGTGCCAGCACCGGGGCGGCTAGCTCCTACGAGCAGTACTTC. This sequence encodes CASTGAASSYEQYF.

DNA for the CDR3: TGTGCCAGCAGCTTAGCGGGGGCCTTCCAAGAGACCCAGTACTTC. Translated: CASSLAGAFQETQYF. This chain uses TRBV7-8 with TRBJ2-5, with TRBD1 as a possible D gene (6 bases). This CDR3 is 15 amino acids long. Germline-derived CDR1 and CDR2 are SGHVS and FQNEAQ. V was pared by 0 bases and J by 1 base, with 9 bases between.

V and J are TRBV27 and TRBJ1-5; D gene ambiguous. The germline gives CDR1 MNHEY, CDR2 SMNVEV (reference sequence). The length of the CDR3 is 14 residues. Trimming stripped 0 bases from V and 4 bases from J, with 7 bases between. The CDR3 bases are TGTGCCAGCAGTTTATCCGACCCTAATCAGCCCCAGCATTTT. This gives the protein CASSLSDPNQPQHF.

The chain recombines TRBV27 with TRBJ2-7; 7 bases line up with TRBD1. The CDR3 totals 14 residues. With V trimmed by 8 bases and J by 3 bases, 10 bases remained unmatched. CDR1 and CDR2 (germline): MNHEY, SMNVEV (reference sequence). Here the CDR3 DNA reads TGTGCCAGCCGACCGGGACAGTGGGGCTACGAGCAGTACTTC. It encodes CASRPGQWGYEQYF.

The chain carries TRBV28 and TRBJ2-2, with D perhaps being TRBD1 or TRBD2 (6 bases each). This CDR3 spans 17 amino acids. Germline assignment: CDR1 MDHEN and CDR2 SYDVKM. V was trimmed by 6 bases and J by 6 bases, leaving 23 bases between them. The CDR3 spells CASRSQGGLKGAGELFF. For the CDR3, the DNA is TGTGCCAGCAGATCCCAAGGGGGGTTGAAAGGCGCCGGGGAGCTGTTTTTT.

The chain has TRBV11-2 and TRBJ2-6; D is ambiguous. Germline V gene data show CDR1 as SGHAT and CDR2 as FQNNGV. The CDR3 covers 16 residues. V was trimmed by 7 bases and J by 0 bases, leaving 13 bases between them. Here the CDR3 reads CASIQIGDSGANVLTF. The CDR3 bases are TGTGCCAGCATCCAGATTGGGGACTCTGGGGCCAACGTCCTGACTTTC.

This clone was seen once. V is TRBV7-6 and J is TRBJ2-1; D unclear. Trimming took 1 base from V and 5 from J, leaving 12 bases between them. Germline CDR1 is SGHVS and CDR2 is FNYEAQ. The CDR3 has 15 residues. The CDR3 nucleotides read TGTGCCAGCAGCTTAGGGCGTGGGCCTAACAATGAGCAGTTCTTC. Translated: CASSLGRGPNNEQFF.

The chain carries TRBV27 and TRBJ2-7, with 9 nucleotides matching TRBD1. CDR1 is MNHEY and CDR2 is SMNVEV in the germline V gene (reference sequence). This CDR3 is 16 amino acids long. Trimming took 0 bases from V and 2 from J; bases not matched to a gene: 5. CDR3 in DNA: TGTGCCAGCAGTTTATCCCCCGGGACAGGGACCTACGAGCAGTACTTC. It specifies CASSLSPGTGTYEQYF.

This chain links TRBV7-8 with TRBJ2-7; TRBD1 is a possible D gene (6 bases). The CDR3 extends over 15 amino acids. Per germline, CDR1 SGHVS and CDR2 FQNEAQ. The ends were cut back, 6 bases at V and 4 bases at J, with 19 bases in the middle. The CDR3 DNA reads TGTGCCAGCAGGATTACAGGGAATCCAGCGTACGAGCAGTACTTC. Its protein is CASRITGNPAYEQYF. The whole variable domain, remainder taken from reference TRBV7-8 and TRBJ2-7, is GAGVSQSPRYKVAKRGQDVALRCDPISGHVSLFWYQQALGQGPEFLTYFQNEAQLDKSGLPSDRFFAERPEGSVSTLKIQRTQQEDSAVYLCASRITGNPAYEQYFGPGTRLTVT.

The chain uses TRBV7-3 and TRBJ2-7, with unresolved D. This CDR3 is 13 amino acids long. Deletions cut 3 bases from V and 3 bases from J, with 9 bases between. CDR1 is SGHTA and CDR2 is FQGTGA in the germline V gene. For the CDR3, the DNA is TGTGCCAGCAGCTTCCCCGGGTTCTACGAGCAGTACTTC. Its translation: CASSFPGFYEQYF.

This sequence joins TRBV29-1 and TRBJ2-7; tentatively, D is TRBD2 (6 bases). Germline CDR1 is SQVTM and CDR2 is ANQGSEA. The CDR3 loop spans 15 amino acids. Trimming left V 2 bases short and J 0 bases short, with 14 bases between. The DNA of the CDR3 is TGCAGCGTTGAAAACATGGGAGCGGGCTCCTACGAGCAGTACTTC. As protein: CSVENMGAGSYEQYF.

This rearrangement joins TRBV5-1 to TRBJ1-2, with TRBD1 matching over 9 bases. Germline CDR1 is SGHRS and CDR2 is YFSETQ. Trimming at V came to 0 bases and at J to 4 bases, leaving 13 bases not matched to a gene. The CDR3 totals 18 residues. The CDR3 spells CASSLAGRVHRGLYGYTF. The CDR3 nucleotides read TGCGCCAGCAGCTTGGCCGGCAGGGTTCACAGGGGGCTCTATGGCTACACCTTC.

The chain carries TRBV7-6 and TRBJ2-2; TRBD2 matches at 9 bases. The ends lost 5 bases at V and 4 bases at J; junction bases unmatched: 14. This CDR3 is 18 amino acids long. Germline V gene data show CDR1 as SGHVS and CDR2 as FNYEAQ. The CDR3 DNA follows: TGTGCCAGCAGCCTCTCCTACCCGACTAGCGGAGCCACCGGGGAGCTGTTTTTT. It translates to CASSLSYPTSGATGELFF.